These 14 T cell receptor beta chains originate from one sample sequenced in a study of blood T cell repertoires in COVID-19. The method was immunoSEQ multiplex PCR; TCRdb's version includes in-frame clones alone and lacks a portion of them. In the table there are approximately 94,000 clones, roughly nine tenths of which are singletons. Sequencing input: peripheral blood. These receptor sequences come from a man aged 30 to 45 in a cohort sampled during active COVID-19.

This chain joins TRBV5-6 and TRBJ1-6, with a tentative D call TRBD1 (5 bases). The CDR3 length is 16 residues. V dropped 4 bases and J dropped 10 bases, with 21 bases sitting between them. Germline V gene sequence: CDR1 SGHDT, CDR2 YYEEEE. In DNA form, the CDR3 reads TGTGCCAGCAGCCGGACACTGGGGTTTGAAGGGTCACCCCTCCACTTT. It specifies CASSRTLGFEGSPLHF.

CDR3 in amino acids: CASSSRDRGSYEQYF. The CDR3 DNA reads TGTGCCAGCAGCTCCCGGGACAGGGGATCTTACGAGCAGTACTTC. V and J are TRBV3-1 (or the pseudogene TRBV3-2) and TRBJ2-7, with TRBD1 matching over 10 bases. V lost 5 bases to trimming and J lost 4 bases; unmatched junction nucleotides: 8. Germline CDR1 reads LGHDT; CDR2 reads YNNKEL (reference sequence). This CDR3 comprises 15 residues.

As to this clone: The same CDR3 can be traced to other DNA sequences in this sample. V gene TRBV5-1 combines with J gene TRBJ1-4; possible D gene TRBD1, 6 bases. The ends were cut back, 4 bases at V and 2 bases at J, with 9 bases in the middle. CDR3 length: 14 amino acids. CDR1 and CDR2 (germline): SGHRS, YFSETQ. The CDR3 spells CASSPTGTNEKLFF. The CDR3 DNA reads TGCGCCAGCAGCCCTACAGGGACTAATGAAAAACTGTTTTTT. Using reference TRBV5-1 and TRBJ1-4 for the parts outside the CDR3, the full variable domain is KAGVTQTPRYLIKTRGQQVTLSCSPISGHRSVSWYQQTPGQGLQFLFEYFSETQRNKGNFPGRFSGRQFSNSRSEMNVSTLELGDSALYLCASSPTGTNEKLFFGSGTQLSVL.

The chain combines TRBV29-1 with TRBJ1-2, with D possibly matching TRBD1 (5 bases). Trimming took off 0 bases at V and 4 bases at J, with 12 bases between the two ends. Germline loops: CDR1 SQVTM, CDR2 ANQGSEA. CDR3 length: 14 amino acids. The DNA for the CDR3 is TGCAGCGTTGAAGACAGGGTTGGTGCCTATGGCTACACCTTC. It encodes CSVEDRVGAYGYTF.

This clone was seen once. J is TRBJ1-2 and V is TRBV29-1; D is possibly TRBD1 (5 bases). CDR3 length equals 13 residues. The germline gives CDR1 SQVTM, CDR2 ANQGSEA. Trimming removed 5 bases from V and 1 base from J, with 11 bases in between. The CDR3, as DNA: TGCAGCGTTTCCCCCAGGGTTAACTATGGCTACACCTTC. Protein product: CSVSPRVNYGYTF.

The V gene is TRBV29-1, the J gene TRBJ1-2, with 9 bases lining up with TRBD1. The length of the CDR3 is 18 residues. V shed 0 bases and J 3 bases; nucleotides not matched to a gene: 14. Germline CDR1 is SQVTM and CDR2 is ANQGSEA. CDR3 bases: TGCAGCGTTGAAGACCCGGGACAGGGAAGGTTCGGTGACTATGGCTACACCTTC. Encoded protein: CSVEDPGQGRFGDYGYTF.

The chain uses TRBV6-5 and TRBJ2-2; no clear D gene. Germline V gene sequence: CDR1 MNHEY, CDR2 SVGAGI. The V end was cut by 0 bases, the J end by 3 bases, with 11 bases between. The CDR3 length is 16 residues. CDR3 loop: CASSYSAAVDTGELFF. CDR3 coding DNA: TGTGCCAGCAGTTACTCGGCGGCAGTCGACACCGGGGAGCTGTTTTTT.

This sequence joins TRBV5-1 and TRBJ2-2; 7 nucleotides line up with TRBD1. The germline V gene has CDR1 SGHRS and CDR2 YFSETQ. The V gene end was trimmed by 4 bases and the J gene end by 0 bases; junction bases not matched to a gene: 6. The CDR3 contains 16 residues. CDR3: CASSIGQDANTGELFF. As DNA, the CDR3 is TGCGCCAGCAGCATAGGACAGGACGCGAACACCGGGGAGCTGTTTTTT.

The chain carries TRBV3-1 (or the pseudogene TRBV3-2) and TRBJ2-7, with 7 bases lining up with TRBD2. The CDR3 has 14 amino acids. V shed 5 bases and J 3 bases; nucleotides not matched to a gene: 7. Germline lookup yields CDR1 LGHDT and CDR2 YNNKEL (reference sequence). CDR3 sequence: CASSSPGTNYEQYF. The CDR3 DNA follows: TGTGCCAGCAGCTCACCTGGGACTAACTACGAGCAGTACTTC.

The chain recombines TRBV24-1 with TRBJ2-1; tentative D call: TRBD2 (5 bases). V was trimmed by 3 bases and J by 6 bases, leaving 5 bases between them. The CDR3 contains 12 residues. CDR1 KGHDR and CDR2 SFDVKD come from the germline V gene. The CDR3 DNA follows: TGTGCCACCAGTGATGCGGGCAATGAGCAGTTCTTC. This sequence encodes CATSDAGNEQFF.

The genes are TRBV27 and TRBJ2-7, with 9 positions matching TRBD1. Per the germline V gene, CDR1 is MNHEY and CDR2 is SMNVEV (reference sequence). This CDR3 comprises 14 residues. V dropped 3 bases and J dropped 7; count of bases not matched to a gene: 7. The chain's CDR3 is CASSFNRGLGEQYF. The CDR3 nucleotides are TGTGCCAGCAGTTTTAACAGGGGGCTGGGGGAGCAGTACTTC.

This chain links TRBV7-9 with TRBJ1-4, with 8 bases lining up with TRBD1. The ends lost 6 bases at V and 4 bases at J; junction bases unmatched: 7. This CDR3 is built from 15 residues. Germline assignment: CDR1 SEHNR and CDR2 FQNEAQ (reference sequence). CDR3: CASSLGDRYNEKLFF. The CDR3, as DNA: TGTGCCAGCAGTCTAGGGGACAGGTATAATGAAAAACTGTTTTTT.

The chain combines TRBV6-5 with TRBJ1-1; 7 nucleotides align to TRBD1. The length of the CDR3 is 15 residues. Trimming removed 5 bases from V and 3 bases from J; junction bases left unmatched: 9. In germline, CDR1 is MNHEY, CDR2 SVGAGI. The CDR3 is CASSPSTGLYTEAFF. CDR3 in DNA: TGTGCCAGCAGTCCCTCGACAGGGTTGTACACTGAAGCTTTCTTT.

This chain joins TRBV6-6 and TRBJ2-2; maybe TRBD2 (6 bases). The CDR3 length is 16 residues. Germline CDR1 is MNHNY and CDR2 is SVGAGI (reference sequence). The germline V and J ends were trimmed by 0 bases and 1 base, with 9 bases remaining between them. The CDR3 protein is CASSYSRGRNTGELFF. The CDR3 DNA is TGTGCCAGCAGTTACTCGCGGGGACGGAACACCGGGGAGCTGTTTTTT.